Given below is one TCR beta chain in context. It has no known antigen specificity. The sample holds no much larger clone one base away, and base qualities are not on file. This specimen comes from a study of technical replicates of blood from several donors (dated by TCRdb to about 2017). From V the trimming removes 3 bases and from J it removes 4 bases, while the gene matches leave 8 bases of the junction unaccounted for. From the cysteine up to the phenylalanine, the CDR3 has a length of 15 residues. Of all the DNA, just the CDR3 is kept, 45 bases in frame from base 1. The germline V gene provides CDR1 SNHLY and CDR2 FYNNEI. Libraries were made using the immunoSEQ multiplex PCR assay. TCRdb provides this immuneACCESS table in a form limited to in-frame rearrangements. Some clones are lacking; in checked studies, under half of them reflect an unresolved V gene, and why the rest are absent is not known. Here the sample has tens of thousands of clones; 80% to 95% occur a single time. The ten most abundant clones make up over 0.3% of the sample.

This TCR was recovered from a human donor in good health. The chain is encoded by TRBV2 joined to TRBJ2-7; TRBD2 agrees with 8 junctional bases. The sample taken for sequencing was T cells isolated from PBMCs. The nucleotide sequence is given as TGTGCCAGCAGTGAGATTGGGACTAGGGAGTACGAGCAGTACTTC. It is translated as CASSEIGTREYEQYF.